This T cell receptor beta chain derives from a study of blood T cell repertoires in COVID-19. Study summary: Acute and convalescent COVID-19 samples came from the United States, Italy and Spain. PBMCs, B-cell-depleted T cells, or T cells were the source of the cDNA or gDNA that made up the material.

Looked up from germline, CDR1 is MNHEY and CDR2 is SVGEGT. The V gene end was trimmed by 2 bases and the J gene end by 0 bases; junction bases not matched to a gene: 13. This CDR3 region has 19 residues. Adults between about 18 and 89 years of age took part from under 30 US areas. Method: immunoSEQ multiplex PCR; TCRdb's copy keeps in-frame clones and lacks some. This table has about 370,000 clones, 85% to 90% appearing once. This chain links TRBV6-2 or TRBV6-3 with TRBJ1-5, with 7 bases lining up with TRBD1. Sequences were obtained from PBMCs or T cells enriched from blood (not recorded which). This clonotype was sampled from a man in his late teens or twenties who had recovered from COVID-19. The CDR3 bases are TGTGCCAGCAGTTACCTGCCAGGCCGGGACAGCATTAGCAATCAGCCCCAGCATTTT. It codes for CASSYLPGRDSISNQPQHF.